This entry lists 20 T cell receptor beta chains sequenced from one sample in a study of regulatory T cells in long-lasting Graves disease. As to time point: persistent/refractory GD, antithyroid drugs over 5 years with positive TRAb. The TCR library was prepared using RNA isolated from PBMCs. Through Arm-PCR of CDR3 regions and iRepertoire HTBI primers, TCR beta libraries were built. Using its own MiXCR run on the multiplex PCR reads, TCRdb lists one record per CDR3 protein. This table holds about 290,000 distinct CDR3 sequences, 22% found once. The source was peripheral blood mononuclear cells (PBMCs), collected when the disease was refractory, from a patient treated with antithyroid drugs. The source is a female donor with Graves disease.

This clonotype was seen just once. The chain uses TRBV10-3 and TRBJ2-2; TRBD1 matches 7 bases. This CDR3 spans 15 amino acids. V lost 2 bases and J lost 2; bases outside the gene matches: 2. Looked up from germline, CDR1 is ENHRY and CDR2 is SYGVKD. CDR3 nucleotide sequence: TGTGCCATCAGTGAGAGACAGGGAAACACCGGGGAGCTGTTTTTT. Translated: CAISERQGNTGELFF.

The chain has TRBV6-1 and TRBJ2-1, with 8 nucleotides matching TRBD2. The germline CDR1 and CDR2 sequences are MNHNS and SASEGT. The CDR3 sequence is 18 residues long. V lost 6 bases, J lost 0 bases, and 13 bases stayed unmatched. The CDR3 bases are TGTGCCAGCAGGACCGGGGCTAGCGGGTCCTACTCCTACAATGAGCAGTTCTTC. This sequence encodes CASRTGASGSYSYNEQFF.

This clonotype occurred a few times. The chain uses TRBV19 and TRBJ1-5; D may be TRBD1 (6 bases). V was pared by 1 base and J by 6 bases, with 16 bases between. Per germline, CDR1 LNHDA and CDR2 SQIVND (reference sequence). The CDR3 loop spans 16 amino acids. CDR3 nucleotides: TGTGCCAGTAGTATAGCTCCCCCGACAGGCCCTCAGCCCCAGCATTTT. Its protein is CASSIAPPTGPQPQHF.

This clonotype was picked up many times. V gene TRBV28 combines with J gene TRBJ2-5; no firm D call. Germline CDR1 reads MDHEN; CDR2 reads SYDVKM. The V gene lost 10 bases and the J gene lost 5 bases, with 11 bases spanning the gap. This CDR3 comprises 11 residues. The DNA for the CDR3 is TGTGCCACAAGGGCATGGGAGACCCAGTACTTC. Translating gives CATRAWETQYF. Complete variable domain (other parts from reference TRBV28 and TRBJ2-5): DVKVTQSSRYLVKRTGEKVFLECVQDMDHENMFWYRQDPGLGLRLIYFSYDVKMKEKGDIPEGYSVSREKKERFSLILESASTNQTSMYLCATRAWETQYFGPGTRLLVL.

This rearrangement joins TRBV6-5 to TRBJ1-5, with D tentatively TRBD1 (5 bases). V lost 0 bases, J lost 6 bases, and 12 bases lay in between. This CDR3 spans 15 amino acids. Germline V CDR1 and CDR2: MNHEY, SVGAGI. For the CDR3, the DNA is TGTGCCAGCAGTTACTCGTCAGGGTGGGGTCAGCCCCAGCATTTT. Encoded protein: CASSYSSGWGQPQHF.

Comments on this clonotype: This sequence is one base from a far larger clone and is likely a read error. The chain combines TRBV7-2 with TRBJ2-7, with 7 bases that match TRBD2. CDR1 and CDR2 from the germline V gene are SGHTA and FQGNSA. With 6 bases clipped from V and 0 bases from J, the junction kept 8 bases outside the gene matches. The CDR3 totals 15 residues. As DNA, the CDR3 is TGTGCCAGCAGACCTGTAGCGGGCAACTCCTACGAGCAGTACTTC. Protein sequence: CASRPVAGNSYEQYF. Based on the CDR3 plus reference TRBV7-2 and TRBJ2-7, the full variable domain is GAGVSQSPSNKVTEKGKDVELRCDPISGHTALYWYRQSLGQGLEFLIYFQGNSAPDKSGLPSDRFSAERTGGSVSTLTIQRTQQEDSAVYLCASRPVAGNSYEQYFGPGTRLTVT.

This sequence joins TRBV18 and TRBJ1-1; D not resolved. The germline gives CDR1 KGHSH, CDR2 LQKENI. With 2 bases removed from V and 3 bases from J, the gap between germline ends came to 10 bases. The CDR3 covers 14 residues. Here the CDR3 DNA reads TGTGCCAGCTCACCAGAAAGGCGGGACACTGAAGCTTTCTTT. Amino acids: CASSPERRDTEAFF.

This clonotype was seen ten or more times. The chain joins TRBV2 to TRBJ1-2; D is uncertain. The CDR3 runs 12 residues. Between the trimmed V and J ends, which lost 9 bases and 7 bases, there was a span of 15 bases. Germline CDR1 reads SNHLY; CDR2 reads FYNNEI. The CDR3, as DNA: TGTGCCAGTGAAGGCATCGGACGTGGCTACACCTTC. Translated: CASEGIGRGYTF.

This sequence joins TRBV7-2 and TRBJ1-2; the D is unclear. V was cut by 1 base and J by 10 bases, with 13 bases left in between. The CDR3 length is 13 residues. Germline V gives CDR1 SGHTA, CDR2 FQGNSA. The CDR3 nucleotides read TGTGCCAGCAGCTTAGAGCCCACGGGTGACTACACCTTC. This gives the protein CASSLEPTGDYTF.

The chain uses TRBV20-1 and TRBJ1-2, with D hard to call. Trimming pared 0 bases from V and 1 base from J, leaving 9 bases between. Germline CDR1 is DFQATT and CDR2 is SNEGSKA (reference sequence). The CDR3 has 14 residues. CDR3 in amino acids: CSARDFKVNYGYTF. In nucleotides, the CDR3 is TGCAGTGCTAGAGATTTCAAGGTTAACTATGGCTACACCTTC.

This clonotype was counted ten times or more. This chain connects TRBV6-5 to TRBJ1-1; D is undetermined. Trimming took off 4 bases at V and 1 base at J, with 13 bases between the two ends. The CDR3 is 15 residues long. Germline V lookup: CDR1 MNHEY, CDR2 SVGAGI. CDR3 in amino acids: CASSSPGTPNTEAFF. Here the CDR3 DNA reads TGTGCCAGCAGTTCCCCTGGCACCCCGAACACTGAAGCTTTCTTT.

The chain joins TRBV7-2 to TRBJ1-4; D unclear. This CDR3 is 13 amino acids long. Germline CDR1 is SGHTA and CDR2 is FQGNSA. V lost 5 bases, J lost 7 bases, and 11 bases lay in between. CDR3 sequence reads: CASSPRPGEKLFF. CDR3 sequence (DNA): TGTGCCAGCAGCCCGCGCCCCGGTGAAAAACTGTTTTTT.

The J gene is TRBJ1-2, the V gene TRBV5-6; TRBD1 aligns across 7 bases. V lost 2 bases and J lost 4; bases outside the gene matches: 5. Germline-derived CDR1 and CDR2 are SGHDT and YYEEEE. The CDR3 runs 14 residues. Written as DNA, the CDR3 is TGTGCCAGCAGCTTTCCGGGACAGAGCTATGGCTACACCTTC. Its protein is CASSFPGQSYGYTF.

The chain joins TRBV5-1 to TRBJ2-1; 8 bases line up with TRBD2. The V gene end was trimmed by 5 bases and the J gene end by 4 bases; junction bases not matched to a gene: 5. This CDR3 contains 14 residues. The germline V gene has CDR1 SGHRS and CDR2 YFSETQ. CDR3 in amino acids: CASRIPGGYNEQFF. CDR3 nucleotide sequence: TGCGCCAGCAGAATACCGGGAGGGTACAATGAGCAGTTCTTC.

Concerning this clonotype: One end of the junction varies from germline; a read error may be responsible. The chain links TRBV10-2 to TRBJ1-1, with D unresolved. CDR3 length: 12 residues. Looked up from germline, CDR1 is WSHSY and CDR2 is SAAADI. Here the CDR3 reads CVSSRSDTEAFF. Written as DNA, the CDR3 is TGCGTCAGCAGTCGGAGTGACACTGAAGCTTTCTTT.

In this sample, this clonotype turned up many times. The gene calls are TRBV12-3 or TRBV12-4 and TRBJ1-5; D not resolved. This CDR3 region has 12 residues. Trimming removed 2 bases from V and 11 bases from J, with 10 bases in between. The CDR3 region has the DNA TGTGCCAGCAGTTTATCAGGTTGGACCCAGCATTTT. It yields the protein CASSLSGWTQHF.

The rearrangement uses TRBV18 and TRBJ2-7; D is tentatively TRBD1 or TRBD2 (5 bases each). CDR3 length equals 14 residues. CDR1 and CDR2 from the germline V gene are KGHSH and LQKENI. V lost 2 bases and J lost 4, with 12 bases in between. DNA for the CDR3: TGTGCCAGCTCACCAGGAAAGGGGACGTACGAGCAGTACTTC. It yields the protein CASSPGKGTYEQYF.

This clonotype came up many times. The V and J genes are TRBV7-2 and TRBJ2-7; 10 bases map to TRBD1. J lost 4 bases, V lost 6 bases, and 3 bases had no gene match. The CDR3 is made up of 13 amino acids. Germline CDR1 and CDR2: SGHTA and FQGNSA. The CDR3 DNA sequence: TGTGCCAGCAGTGACAGGGGGCTTTACGAGCAGTACTTC. It codes for CASSDRGLYEQYF.

The V gene is TRBV6-2 or TRBV6-3, the J gene TRBJ2-2, with a weak D call TRBD2 (7 bases). CDR1 MNHEY and CDR2 SVGEGT come from the germline V gene. CDR3 length: 18 residues. V shed 2 bases and J shed 8 bases, with 24 bases lying between them. The CDR3 DNA is TGTGCCAGCAGTTACGGGGGGGCCCTGGTTCCTGAGTCGGGGGAGCTGTTTTTT. It yields the protein CASSYGGALVPESGELFF.

Concerning this clonotype itself: A much larger clone lies one base from this, so it may be a read error. In nucleotides, the CDR3 is TGTGCCAGCAGCAGGAGAACCGGGACAGGGGTCGAAAGCTACACCTTC. Encoded protein: CASSRRTGTGVESYTF. This chain connects TRBV3-1 to TRBJ1-2; 10 bases line up with TRBD1. In germline, CDR1 is LGHDT, CDR2 YNNKEL (reference sequence). The CDR3 runs 16 residues. Germline trimming cut 5 bases from V and 9 bases from J; bases unmatched to any gene: 15.